The 31 T cell receptor beta chains reported below all come from one sample, sequenced in a study of T cells in localized non-small cell lung cancer (dated by TCRdb to about 2020). Receptors were amplified or captured by the immunoSEQ multiplex PCR assay. TCRdb took this table from immuneACCESS and kept in-frame rearrangements with V and J called. Such tables lack part of the clones; where checked against another copy, unresolved V genes explain under half of the gap, and the rest is unexplained. For this sample the table gives 70,000 to 75,000 clones, of which around 85% were detected only once. Together, the top ten hold roughly 1.4% of the sample. The material was peripheral blood, obtained before any cancer treatment. All receptors derive from a female donor over 55 with stage I lung adenocarcinoma.

This chain links TRBV13 with TRBJ2-3, with 8 nucleotides matching TRBD1. The trim removed 5 bases at V and 5 bases at J, leaving 15 bases unmatched. The germline CDR1 and CDR2 sequences are PRHDT and FYEKMQ (reference sequence). CDR3 length equals 17 residues. CDR3 DNA: TGTGCCAGCAGCCCGAAAGTCTTACAGGGGGTTGTAGATACGCAGTATTTT. This codes for CASSPKVLQGVVDTQYF.

The chain carries TRBV19 and TRBJ2-1; tentative D call: TRBD1 (6 bases). Germline CDR1 reads LNHDA; CDR2 reads SQIVND (reference sequence). Trimming stripped 5 bases from V and 6 bases from J, with 26 bases between. This CDR3 has 18 residues. CDR3 in DNA: TGTGCCAGTAGTCGGGCGGGCAGGGGTTCGATCTTGGTCAATGAGCAGTTCTTC. Amino acid sequence: CASSRAGRGSILVNEQFF. Supplemented by reference TRBV19 and TRBJ2-1, the full variable domain reads DGGITQSPKYLFRKEGQNVTLSCEQNLNHDAMYWYRQDPGQGLRLIYYSQIVNDFQKGDIAEGYSVSREKKESFPLTVTSAQKNPTAFYLCASSRAGRGSILVNEQFFGPGTRLTVL.

Worth noting for this clone: At the DNA level, this CDR3 is encoded by other sequences in the same sample as well. The V gene is TRBV27, the J gene TRBJ2-4; no definite D call. Germline-derived CDR1 and CDR2 are MNHEY and SMNVEV (reference sequence). The CDR3 is 14 residues long. V was clipped by 5 bases and J by 0 bases, with 8 bases between them. The CDR3 region has the DNA TGTGCCAGCAGTCTCGCCGTAGCCAAAAACATTCAGTACTTC. Its translation: CASSLAVAKNIQYF.

V is TRBV6-1 and J is TRBJ1-5, with D unresolved. The CDR3 has 12 residues. Germline V gene lookup returns CDR1 MNHNS and CDR2 SASEGT. V lost 7 bases, J lost 6 bases, and 10 bases lay in between. The CDR3 bases are TGTGCCAGCACCATGGACCCTCAGCCCCAGCATTTT. Protein product: CASTMDPQPQHF.

In this sample, this clone turned up a few times. This chain connects TRBV15 to TRBJ2-2; D might be TRBD2 (6 bases). CDR1 LNHNV and CDR2 YYDKDF come from the germline V gene (reference sequence). CDR3 length: 17 residues. Trimming left V 1 base short and J 2 bases short, with 14 bases between. For the CDR3, the DNA is TGTGCCACCAGCAGAGCGGGGTTCGGGACTAACACCGGGGAGCTGTTTTTT. Translating it yields CATSRAGFGTNTGELFF.

V is TRBV19 and J is TRBJ2-3, with TRBD1 matching 10 bases. V lost 5 bases, J lost 6 bases, and 11 bases stayed unmatched. The CDR3 extends over 16 amino acids. CDR1 LNHDA and CDR2 SQIVND come from the germline V gene (reference sequence). CDR3 sequence reads: CASSLGTGALLDTQYF. The CDR3 DNA reads TGTGCCAGTAGTCTTGGGACAGGGGCCCTGTTGGATACGCAGTATTTT.

The count of this clone is one. This sequence joins TRBV5-6 and TRBJ2-7, with 8 bases fitting TRBD1. This CDR3 is 14 amino acids long. Losses at the gene ends were 2 bases for V and 6 bases for J; bases not matched to a gene: 7. Germline values: CDR1 SGHDT, CDR2 YYEEEE. In DNA, the CDR3 is TGTGCCAGCAGCTTTGGGACAGGCTGGGGCGAGCAGTACTTC. It is translated as CASSFGTGWGEQYF. The whole variable domain, filled in from reference TRBV5-6 and TRBJ2-7, reads DAGVTQSPTHLIKTRGQQVTLRCSPKSGHDTVSWYQQALGQGPQFIFQYYEEEERQRGNFPDRFSGHQFPNYSSELNVNALLLGDSALYLCASSFGTGWGEQYFGPGTRLTVT.

This clone was counted at least ten times. The gene calls are TRBV7-9 and TRBJ1-1, with D hard to call. V was pared by 3 bases and J by 0 bases, with 14 bases between. This CDR3 has 16 amino acids. In germline, CDR1 is SEHNR, CDR2 FQNEAQ (reference sequence). The DNA for the CDR3 is TGTGCCAGCAGCTTCCCCCTTGGCGAGATGAACACTGAAGCTTTCTTT. Translated: CASSFPLGEMNTEAFF.

This chain links TRBV15 with TRBJ1-5; 7 bases align to TRBD1. With V trimmed by 3 bases and J by 10 bases, 3 bases remained unmatched. CDR1 and CDR2 from the germline V gene are LNHNV and YYDKDF (reference sequence). The CDR3 contains 12 residues. CDR3 loop: CATSSRTGPQHF. The CDR3 nucleotides are TGTGCCACCAGCAGTCGGACAGGTCCCCAGCATTTT.

V usage is TRBV7-2 and J usage is TRBJ1-4; D remains unclear. This CDR3 is built from 16 residues. Germline V gene data show CDR1 as SGHTA and CDR2 as FQGNSA. Trimming cost V 4 bases and J 0 bases, with 12 bases left between them. CDR3 sequence (DNA): TGTGCCAGCAGCTCGCGGGCCCCTACAACTAATGAAAAACTGTTTTTT. Amino acid sequence: CASSSRAPTTNEKLFF.

The chain is built from TRBV5-6 and TRBJ1-1; tentative D call: TRBD1 (5 bases). Germline lookup yields CDR1 SGHDT and CDR2 YYEEEE. The CDR3 consists of 15 residues. V lost 1 base, J lost 7 bases, and 17 bases lay in between. The CDR3 protein is CASSLRQQVDYEAFF. CDR3 DNA sequence: TGTGCCAGCAGCTTGAGACAACAGGTCGATTATGAAGCTTTCTTT. Variable domain in full (rest from reference TRBV5-6 and TRBJ1-1): DAGVTQSPTHLIKTRGQQVTLRCSPKSGHDTVSWYQQALGQGPQFIFQYYEEEERQRGNFPDRFSGHQFPNYSSELNVNALLLGDSALYLCASSLRQQVDYEAFFGQGTRLTVV.

The V and J genes are TRBV11-2 and TRBJ1-2; D not certain. CDR3 length: 16 residues. The V end was cut by 5 bases, the J end by 4 bases, with 20 bases between. Germline lookup yields CDR1 SGHAT and CDR2 FQNNGV. The DNA of the CDR3 is TGTGCCAGCAGCACCCCTTCGACGTGGCCACGCTATGGCTACACCTTC. This codes for CASSTPSTWPRYGYTF.

V is TRBV7-2 and J is TRBJ1-5; 7 nucleotides line up with TRBD1. The ends lost 3 bases at V and 1 base at J; junction bases unmatched: 3. The CDR3 is 15 residues long. Germline V gene data show CDR1 as SGHTA and CDR2 as FQGNSA. The CDR3, as DNA: TGTGCCAGCAGCTTTGACAGGGCAAGCAATCAGCCCCAGCATTTT. It encodes CASSFDRASNQPQHF.

The chain uses TRBV5-1 and TRBJ2-7; TRBD2 aligns across 8 bases. V shed 0 bases and J 3 bases; nucleotides not matched to a gene: 2. The CDR3 sequence is 14 residues long. Germline V gene lookup returns CDR1 SGHRS and CDR2 YFSETQ. Here the CDR3 DNA reads TGCGCCAGCAGCTTGGAACTAGCGGACTACGAGCAGTACTTC. Amino acid sequence: CASSLELADYEQYF.

The chain joins TRBV19 to TRBJ2-5, with D perhaps matching TRBD1 (5 bases). With 3 bases removed from V and 4 bases from J, the gap between germline ends came to 12 bases. Germline loops: CDR1 LNHDA, CDR2 SQIVND (reference sequence). The CDR3 has 14 amino acids. In DNA, the CDR3 is TGTGCCAGTAGTATCTCAGGGTACCGAGAGACCCAGTACTTC. Its translation is CASSISGYRETQYF.

V is TRBV11-2 and J is TRBJ1-5, with 7 bases aligning to TRBD1. The CDR3 sequence is 14 residues long. Unmatched junction bases numbered 5, after V lost 5 bases and J lost 4 bases. Germline V gives CDR1 SGHAT, CDR2 FQNNGV. The CDR3 is CASSQTTGNQPQHF. CDR3 coding DNA: TGTGCCAGCAGCCAAACGACAGGGAATCAGCCCCAGCATTTT. The full variable domain, rest sourced from reference TRBV11-2 and TRBJ1-5, is EAGVAQSPRYKIIEKRQSVAFWCNPISGHATLYWYQQILGQGPKLLIQFQNNGVVDDSQLPKDRFSAERLKGVDSTLKIQPAKLEDSAVYLCASSQTTGNQPQHFGDGTRLSIL.

This chain connects TRBV6-4 to TRBJ2-2, with 16 bases that match TRBD2. V was pared by 6 bases and J by 6 bases, with 4 bases of the junction left unmatched. The germline V gene encodes CDR1 MRHNA and CDR2 SNTAGT. The CDR3 runs to 16 residues. Here the CDR3 reads CASRPGLAGGPGELFF. The CDR3, as DNA: TGTGCCAGCAGGCCGGGACTAGCGGGAGGGCCCGGGGAGCTGTTTTTT.

V gene TRBV6-5 combines with J gene TRBJ2-7; 12 bases agree with TRBD2. Germline trimming cut 8 bases from V and 4 bases from J; bases unmatched to any gene: 3. The CDR3 is made up of 13 amino acids. Germline CDR1 is MNHEY and CDR2 is SVGAGI. The CDR3 region is CASRTSGIYEQYF. CDR3 coding DNA: TGTGCCAGCCGGACTAGCGGGATTTACGAGCAGTACTTC.

This sequence joins TRBV5-4 and TRBJ2-5; 11 bases line up with TRBD2. Trimming removed 0 bases from V and 5 bases from J; junction bases left unmatched: 6. Germline V gene sequence: CDR1 SGHNT, CDR2 YYREEE (reference sequence). This CDR3 spans 16 amino acids. This CDR3 is CASSLGSGGAHETQYF. In DNA form, the CDR3 reads TGTGCCAGCAGCTTGGGTAGCGGGGGGGCCCATGAGACCCAGTACTTC.

V gene TRBV29-1 combines with J gene TRBJ1-3, with D possibly TRBD1 on 5 matching bases. Trimming took off 6 bases at V and 8 bases at J, with 11 bases between the two ends. The CDR3 totals 11 residues. Per germline, CDR1 SQVTM and CDR2 ANQGSEA. As DNA, the CDR3 is TGCAGCGTGGGACTTTGGGACACCATATATTTT. It yields the protein CSVGLWDTIYF.

The chain is built from TRBV5-1 and TRBJ2-1; D is tentatively TRBD1 or TRBD2 (5 bases each). Germline V gives CDR1 SGHRS, CDR2 YFSETQ. V dropped 0 bases and J dropped 3 bases, with 13 bases sitting between them. The CDR3 runs to 16 residues. Here the CDR3 reads CASSLEVGASYNEQFF. CDR3 DNA sequence: TGCGCCAGCAGCTTGGAAGTCGGGGCCAGCTACAATGAGCAGTTCTTC.

This chain joins TRBV14 and TRBJ2-4; no clear D gene. Trimming removed 4 bases from V and 0 bases from J, with 13 bases in between. The CDR3 contains 16 residues. Germline V gives CDR1 SGHDN, CDR2 FVKESK. For the CDR3, the DNA is TGTGCCAGCAGCCCATCTAACCGCCTAGCCAAAAACATTCAGTACTTC. Translating gives CASSPSNRLAKNIQYF.

The chain has TRBV6-1 and TRBJ2-3, with unresolved D. V was shortened by 6 bases and J by 4 bases, with 17 bases between the two germline ends. The CDR3 is 15 residues long. Per germline, CDR1 MNHNS and CDR2 SASEGT. As DNA, the CDR3 is TGTGCCAGCAGGTTAGGACCCGAAGGAGCAGATACGCAGTATTTT. Encoded protein: CASRLGPEGADTQYF.

The gene calls are TRBV14 and TRBJ2-5; 8 bases align to TRBD2. With V trimmed by 2 bases and J by 1 base, 3 bases remained unmatched. CDR3 size: 15 residues. From germline, CDR1 is SGHDN and CDR2 FVKESK. This chain's CDR3 is CASSQIGGGQETQYF. The CDR3 DNA reads TGTGCCAGCAGCCAAATCGGGGGGGGCCAAGAGACCCAGTACTTC.

The rearrangement joins TRBV5-6 to TRBJ2-7, with no clear D. The germline V and J ends were trimmed by 0 bases and 4 bases, with 5 bases remaining between them. CDR1 and CDR2 (germline): SGHDT, YYEEEE. The CDR3 has 12 residues. Here the CDR3 reads CASSLDEYEQYF. Written as DNA, the CDR3 is TGTGCCAGCAGCTTGGACGAGTACGAGCAGTACTTC.

The chain recombines TRBV9 with TRBJ2-3; 8 nucleotides match TRBD2. V gave up 1 base and J gave up 6 bases; unmatched junction bases: 7. This CDR3 is built from 15 residues. The germline V gene encodes CDR1 SGDLS and CDR2 YYNGEE. The CDR3 spells CASSVRAGGPDTQYF. DNA of the CDR3: TGTGCCAGCAGCGTAAGGGCGGGGGGTCCTGATACGCAGTATTTT. The variable domain in full, with the rest retrieved from reference TRBV9 and TRBJ2-3, is DSGVTQTPKHLITATGQRVTLRCSPRSGDLSVYWYQQSLDQGLQFLIQYYNGEERAKGNILERFSAQQFPDLHSELNLSSLELGDSALYFCASSVRAGGPDTQYFGPGTRLTVL.

This clone was counted a single time. The J gene is TRBJ1-2, the V gene TRBV7-9, with D maybe TRBD1 (5 bases). V was cut by 1 base and J by 2 bases, with 14 bases left in between. This CDR3 contains 16 residues. From germline, CDR1 is SEHNR and CDR2 FQNEAQ (reference sequence). The CDR3 is CASSLVGAGLNYGYTF. CDR3 nucleotides: TGTGCCAGCAGCTTAGTGGGCGCGGGACTAAACTATGGCTACACCTTC. Looking up the rest from reference TRBV7-9 and TRBJ1-2 gives the full variable domain: DTGVSQNPRHKITKRGQNVTFRCDPISEHNRLYWYRQTLGQGPEFLTYFQNEAQLEKSRLLSDRFSAERPKGSFSTLEIQRTEQGDSAMYLCASSLVGAGLNYGYTFGSGTRLTVV.

This clone is judged medium-sized (0.01 to 0.1%). The CDR3 nucleotides are TGTGCCAGCGGAGGAGGGGCCTACACCTTC. Protein product: CASGGGAYTF. The chain couples TRBV2 to TRBJ1-2; TRBD1 might be the D (5 bases). Germline CDR1 is SNHLY and CDR2 is FYNNEI. Trimming took 8 bases from V and 10 from J, leaving 11 bases between them. The length of the CDR3 is 10 residues.

The chain has TRBV5-1 and TRBJ2-5; tentatively, D is TRBD2 (7 bases). This CDR3 region has 15 residues. The ends were cut back, 4 bases at V and 3 bases at J, with 16 bases in the middle. Germline V lookup: CDR1 SGHRS, CDR2 YFSETQ. CDR3 in amino acids: CASSGRGGGEETQYF. The DNA for the CDR3 is TGCGCCAGCAGCGGTCGAGGGGGAGGGGAAGAGACCCAGTACTTC.

The chain carries TRBV19 and TRBJ1-1; 7 nucleotides line up with TRBD1. Germline values: CDR1 LNHDA, CDR2 SQIVND (reference sequence). After removal of 3 bases from V and 1 base from J, the junction contained 5 bases not matched to a gene. This CDR3 contains 15 residues. The CDR3 is CASSIVGQPNTEAFF. Here the CDR3 DNA reads TGTGCCAGTAGTATTGTGGGACAGCCGAACACTGAAGCTTTCTTT.

The chain links TRBV5-1 to TRBJ1-1; possibly TRBD1 for D (6 bases). V shed 7 bases and J shed 5 bases, with 18 bases lying between them. The length of the CDR3 is 14 residues. Germline V gene sequence: CDR1 SGHRS, CDR2 YFSETQ. The CDR3 here is CASGRGQAFTEAFF. The CDR3 DNA sequence: TGCGCCAGCGGACGGGGGCAGGCGTTTACTGAAGCTTTCTTT.